Below are 6 T cell receptor beta chains sequenced from a single sample in a study of shared clonotypes between healthy human individuals. Profiling relied on immunoSEQ multiplex PCR, and the TCRdb table lists in-frame clones only, not all of them. The table lists 2.3 million or so clones, over 90% of them singletons. The sequenced material came from naive CD4+ T cells from PBMCs. Noted subset: CD45RA+ positively selected. The receptors were gathered from a man younger than 35 in good health. Some clones in this sample may be carry-over from other donors' samples.

This chain joins TRBV5-4 and TRBJ1-4; D is ambiguous. V shed 0 bases and J shed 3 bases, with 12 bases lying between them. Germline CDR1 reads SGHNT; CDR2 reads YYREEE (reference sequence). The CDR3 covers 16 residues. The CDR3 here is CASSLGMVNSNEKLFF. Here the CDR3 DNA reads TGTGCCAGCAGCTTGGGAATGGTGAACTCTAATGAAAAACTGTTTTTT.

The rearrangement links TRBV28 to TRBJ1-3, with D perhaps TRBD1 (5 bases). V shed 2 bases and J shed 4 bases, with 15 bases lying between them. The V gene's germline CDR1 is MDHEN and CDR2 SYDVKM. This CDR3 spans 16 amino acids. CDR3 sequence reads: CASSLKPRAGGNTIYF. Here the CDR3 DNA reads TGTGCCAGCAGTTTAAAGCCCAGGGCCGGAGGAAACACCATATATTTT.

The genes are TRBV5-1 and TRBJ2-4; D tentatively reads TRBD1 or TRBD2 (6 bases each). The germline CDR1 and CDR2 sequences are SGHRS and YFSETQ. V gave up 5 bases and J gave up 7 bases, with 19 bases separating them. The length of the CDR3 is 15 residues. This CDR3 reads CASRDGGQVWNIQYF. CDR3 nucleotide sequence: TGCGCCAGCAGAGATGGGGGGCAGGTTTGGAACATTCAGTACTTC.

The V call is TRBV2, the J call TRBJ2-3; D is perhaps TRBD2 (5 bases). V shed 1 base and J shed 6 bases, with 11 bases lying between them. The germline gives CDR1 SNHLY, CDR2 FYNNEI. CDR3 size: 14 residues. CDR3 loop: CASSEGRGLDTQYF. CDR3 nucleotide sequence: TGTGCCAGCAGTGAAGGCCGGGGATTGGATACGCAGTATTTT.

V is TRBV7-7 and J is TRBJ2-5; D is possibly TRBD1 (6 bases). V was pared by 4 bases and J by 6 bases, with 12 bases between. Looked up from germline, CDR1 is SSHAT and CDR2 is FNYEAQ (reference sequence). The CDR3 is made up of 13 amino acids. The CDR3 DNA follows: TGTGCCAGCAGCTCAGGGGTCGGAAAGACCCAGTACTTC. Translating gives CASSSGVGKTQYF.

CDR3: CASSLGDRNEKLFF. The CDR3 nucleotides read TGTGCCAGCAGCTTAGGGGACAGAAATGAAAAACTGTTTTTT. The chain has TRBV7-9 and TRBJ1-4; TRBD1 matches 7 bases. The CDR3 length is 14 residues. The V gene's germline CDR1 is SEHNR and CDR2 FQNEAQ (reference sequence). The J segment lost 5 bases and the V segment lost 1 base, leaving 1 base of the junction unmatched.